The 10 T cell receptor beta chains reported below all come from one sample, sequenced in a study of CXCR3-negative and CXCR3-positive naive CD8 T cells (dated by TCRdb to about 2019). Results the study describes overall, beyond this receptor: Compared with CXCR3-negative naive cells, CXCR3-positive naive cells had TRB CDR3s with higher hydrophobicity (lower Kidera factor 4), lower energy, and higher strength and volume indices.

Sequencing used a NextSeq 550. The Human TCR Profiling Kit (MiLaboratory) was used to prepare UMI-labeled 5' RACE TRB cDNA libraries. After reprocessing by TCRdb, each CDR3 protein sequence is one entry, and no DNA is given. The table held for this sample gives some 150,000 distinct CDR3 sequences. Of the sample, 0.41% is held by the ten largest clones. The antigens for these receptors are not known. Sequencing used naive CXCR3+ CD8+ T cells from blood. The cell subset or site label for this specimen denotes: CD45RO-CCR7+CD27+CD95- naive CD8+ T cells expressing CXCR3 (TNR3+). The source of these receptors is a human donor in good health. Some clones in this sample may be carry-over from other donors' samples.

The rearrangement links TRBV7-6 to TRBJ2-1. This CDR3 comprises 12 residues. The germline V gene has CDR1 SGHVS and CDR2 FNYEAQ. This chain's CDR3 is CASSLVSDEQFF.

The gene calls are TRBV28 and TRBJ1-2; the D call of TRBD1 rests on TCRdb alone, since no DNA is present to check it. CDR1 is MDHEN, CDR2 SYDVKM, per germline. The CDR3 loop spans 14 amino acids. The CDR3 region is CASGDLGTSYGYTF.

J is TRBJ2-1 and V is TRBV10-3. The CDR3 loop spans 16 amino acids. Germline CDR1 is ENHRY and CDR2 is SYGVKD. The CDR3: CAISESTEWNYNEQFF.

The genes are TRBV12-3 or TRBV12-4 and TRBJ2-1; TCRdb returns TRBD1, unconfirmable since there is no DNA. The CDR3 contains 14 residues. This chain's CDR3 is CASSSGTGVNEQFF.

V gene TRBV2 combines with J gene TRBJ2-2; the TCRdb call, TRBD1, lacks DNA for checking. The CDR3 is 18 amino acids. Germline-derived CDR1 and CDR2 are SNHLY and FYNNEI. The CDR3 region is CASSDATRTGMNTGELFF.

CDR3 residues: CASSAASTGVYEQYF. The rearrangement uses TRBV28 and TRBJ2-7; TCRdb returns TRBD1, unconfirmable since there is no DNA. CDR1 MDHEN and CDR2 SYDVKM come from the germline V gene. The CDR3 spans 15 residues.

CDR3 amino acids: CASSLFPVPDTQYF. The rearrangement uses TRBV5-8 and TRBJ2-3; as DNA is missing, the TRBD1 call by TCRdb cannot be tested. From germline, CDR1 is SGHTS and CDR2 YDEGEE. This CDR3 region has 14 residues. Combining the CDR3 with reference TRBV5-8 and TRBJ2-3 gives the whole variable domain EAGVTQSPTHLIKTRGQQATLRCSPISGHTSVYWYQQALGLGLQFLLWYDEGEERNRGNFPPRFSGRQFPNYSSELNVNALELEDSALYLCASSLFPVPDTQYFGPGTRLTVL.

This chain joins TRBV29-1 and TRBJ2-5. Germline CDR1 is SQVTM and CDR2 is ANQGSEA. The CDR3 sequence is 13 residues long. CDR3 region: CSARVAEEETQYF.

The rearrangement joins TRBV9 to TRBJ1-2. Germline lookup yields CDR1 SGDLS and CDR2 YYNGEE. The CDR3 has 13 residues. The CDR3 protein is CASSVRTGHGYTF. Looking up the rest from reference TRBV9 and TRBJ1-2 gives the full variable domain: DSGVTQTPKHLITATGQRVTLRCSPRSGDLSVYWYQQSLDQGLQFLIQYYNGEERAKGNILERFSAQQFPDLHSELNLSSLELGDSALYFCASSVRTGHGYTFGSGTRLTVV.

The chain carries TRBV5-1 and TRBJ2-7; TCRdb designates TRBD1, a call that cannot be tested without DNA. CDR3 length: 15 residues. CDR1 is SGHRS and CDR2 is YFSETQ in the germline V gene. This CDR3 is CASSLDRGVVYEQYF.